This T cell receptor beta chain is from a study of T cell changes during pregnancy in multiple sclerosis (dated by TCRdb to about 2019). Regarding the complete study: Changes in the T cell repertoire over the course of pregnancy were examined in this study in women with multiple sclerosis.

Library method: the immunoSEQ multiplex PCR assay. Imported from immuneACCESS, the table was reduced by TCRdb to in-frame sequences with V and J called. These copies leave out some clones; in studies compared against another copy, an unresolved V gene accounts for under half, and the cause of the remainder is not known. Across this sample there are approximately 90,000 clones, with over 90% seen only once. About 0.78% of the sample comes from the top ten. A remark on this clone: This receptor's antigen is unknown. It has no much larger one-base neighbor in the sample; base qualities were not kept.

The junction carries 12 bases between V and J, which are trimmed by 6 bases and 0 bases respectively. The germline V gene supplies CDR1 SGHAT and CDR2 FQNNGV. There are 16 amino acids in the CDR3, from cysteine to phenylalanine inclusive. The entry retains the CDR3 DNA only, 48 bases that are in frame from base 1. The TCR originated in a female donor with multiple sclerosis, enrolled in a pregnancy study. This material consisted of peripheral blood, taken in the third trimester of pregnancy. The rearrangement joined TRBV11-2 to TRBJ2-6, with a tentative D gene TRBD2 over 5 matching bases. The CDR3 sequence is CASSRGRDSGANVLTF. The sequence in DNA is TGTGCCAGCAGTCGAGGACGGGACTCTGGGGCCAACGTCCTGACTTTC. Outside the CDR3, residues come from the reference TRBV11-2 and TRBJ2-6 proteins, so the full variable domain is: EAGVAQSPRYKIIEKRQSVAFWCNPISGHATLYWYQQILGQGPKLLIQFQNNGVVDDSQLPKDRFSAERLKGVDSTLKIQPAKLEDSAVYLCASSRGRDSGANVLTFGAGSRLTVL.